The clone carrying this TCR beta chain occurred many times. V dropped 5 bases and J dropped 5; count of bases not matched to a gene: 4. Germline CDR1 reads MNHNS; CDR2 reads SASEGT. This CDR3 has 13 residues. TCR beta CDR3 region amplification was performed from RNA transcripts. Carried out on the TCR CDR3, a first-round RT-PCR used the HTBI primer set. TCRdb reprocessed the multiplex PCR reads with MiXCR, giving one entry per CDR3 protein. The data hold over 500,000 distinct CDR3 sequences, with roughly a sixth observed a single time. This record belongs to a study of T cells in Graves' hyperthyroidism and ophthalmopathy.

The chain combines TRBV6-1 with TRBJ1-2; 8 bases are shared with TRBD1. This sequence was found in a woman between 18 and 30 years old with Graves' ophthalmopathy. Sequencing used blood. The CDR3 DNA sequence: TGTGCCAGCAGTTCCGACAGGGGATATGGCTACACCTTC. It translates to CASSSDRGYGYTF.